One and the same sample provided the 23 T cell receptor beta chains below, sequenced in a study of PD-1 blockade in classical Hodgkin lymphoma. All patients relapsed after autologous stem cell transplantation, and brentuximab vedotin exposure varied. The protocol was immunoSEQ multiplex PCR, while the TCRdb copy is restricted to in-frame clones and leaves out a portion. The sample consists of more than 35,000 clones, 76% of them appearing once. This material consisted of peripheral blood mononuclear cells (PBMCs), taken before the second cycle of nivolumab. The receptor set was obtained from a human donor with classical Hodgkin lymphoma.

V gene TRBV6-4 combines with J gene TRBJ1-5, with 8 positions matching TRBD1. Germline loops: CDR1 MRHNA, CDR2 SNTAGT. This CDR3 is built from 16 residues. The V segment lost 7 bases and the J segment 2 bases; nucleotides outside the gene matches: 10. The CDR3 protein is CASKAPDREGNQPQHF. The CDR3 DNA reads TGTGCCAGCAAAGCCCCGGACAGGGAAGGCAATCAGCCCCAGCATTTT.

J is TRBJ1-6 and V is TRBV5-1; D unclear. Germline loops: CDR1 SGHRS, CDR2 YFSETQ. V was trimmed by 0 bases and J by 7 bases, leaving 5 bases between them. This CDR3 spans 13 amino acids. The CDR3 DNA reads TGCGCCAGCAGCTTGGGGTCCAATTCACCCCTCCACTTT. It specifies CASSLGSNSPLHF.

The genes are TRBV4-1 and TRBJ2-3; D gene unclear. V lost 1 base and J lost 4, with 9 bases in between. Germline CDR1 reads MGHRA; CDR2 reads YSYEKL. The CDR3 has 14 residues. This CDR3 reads CASSQGPNADTQYF. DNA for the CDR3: TGCGCCAGCAGCCAAGGCCCCAACGCAGATACGCAGTATTTT.

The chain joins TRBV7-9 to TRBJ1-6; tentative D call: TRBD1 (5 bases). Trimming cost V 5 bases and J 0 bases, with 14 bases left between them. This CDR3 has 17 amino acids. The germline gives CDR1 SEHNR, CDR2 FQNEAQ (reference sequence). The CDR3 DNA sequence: TGTGCCAGCAGCCGGAGGACCGACAGCTCCTATAATTCACCCCTCCACTTT. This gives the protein CASSRRTDSSYNSPLHF.

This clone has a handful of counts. The CDR3 DNA reads as TGTGCCAGCAGTTCCGAAGGGGATGAAAAACTGTTTTTT. Protein sequence: CASSSEGDEKLFF. The chain employs TRBV27 and TRBJ1-4; D may be TRBD1 (5 bases). The CDR3 sequence is 13 residues long. V shed 4 bases and J shed 6 bases, with 9 bases lying between them. Germline CDR1 and CDR2: MNHEY and SMNVEV (reference sequence).

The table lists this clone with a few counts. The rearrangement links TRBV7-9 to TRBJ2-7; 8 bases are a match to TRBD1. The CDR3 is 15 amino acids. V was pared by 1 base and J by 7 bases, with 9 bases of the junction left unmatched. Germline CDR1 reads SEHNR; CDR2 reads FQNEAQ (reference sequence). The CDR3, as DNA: TGTGCCAGCAGCTTAGGGACAGGGTTCCTACGGGAGCAGTACTTC. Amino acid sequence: CASSLGTGFLREQYF.

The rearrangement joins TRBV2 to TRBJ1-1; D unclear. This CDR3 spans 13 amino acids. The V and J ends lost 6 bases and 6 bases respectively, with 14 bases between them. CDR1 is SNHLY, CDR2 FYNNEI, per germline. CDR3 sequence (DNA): TGTGCCAGCAGCGACCGGTTGGGCGCTGAAGCTTTCTTT. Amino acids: CASSDRLGAEAFF.

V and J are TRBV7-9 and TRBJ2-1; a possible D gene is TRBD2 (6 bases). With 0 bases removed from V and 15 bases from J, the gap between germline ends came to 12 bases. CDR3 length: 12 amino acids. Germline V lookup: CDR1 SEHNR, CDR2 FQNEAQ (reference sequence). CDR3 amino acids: CASSLAGGRWFF. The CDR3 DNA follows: TGTGCCAGCAGCTTAGCGGGGGGACGGTGGTTCTTC.

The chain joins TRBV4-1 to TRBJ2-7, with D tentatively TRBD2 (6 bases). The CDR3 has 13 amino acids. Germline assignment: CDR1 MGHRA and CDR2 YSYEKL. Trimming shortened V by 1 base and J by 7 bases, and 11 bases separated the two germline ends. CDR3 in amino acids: CASSQARRGEQYF. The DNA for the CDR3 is TGCGCCAGCAGCCAAGCTAGGCGGGGAGAGCAGTACTTC.

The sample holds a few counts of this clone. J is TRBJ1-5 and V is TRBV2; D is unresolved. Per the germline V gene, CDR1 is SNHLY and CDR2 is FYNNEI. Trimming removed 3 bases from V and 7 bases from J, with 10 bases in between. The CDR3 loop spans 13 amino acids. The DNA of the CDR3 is TGTGCCAGCAGTGACTACAGCGTGCAGCCCCAGCATTTT. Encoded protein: CASSDYSVQPQHF.

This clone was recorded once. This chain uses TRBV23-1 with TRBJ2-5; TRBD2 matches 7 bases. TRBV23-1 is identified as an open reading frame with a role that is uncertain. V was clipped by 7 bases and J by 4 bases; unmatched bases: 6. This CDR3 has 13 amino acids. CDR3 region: CASTVCGGETQYF. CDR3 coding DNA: TGCGCCAGCACCGTATGCGGGGGAGAGACCCAGTACTTC.

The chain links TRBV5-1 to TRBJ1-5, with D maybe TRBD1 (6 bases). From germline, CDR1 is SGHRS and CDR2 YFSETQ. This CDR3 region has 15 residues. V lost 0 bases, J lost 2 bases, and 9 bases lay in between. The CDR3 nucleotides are TGCGCCAGCAGCTTGGAGGGGGGGGGCAATCAGCCCCAGCATTTT. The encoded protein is CASSLEGGGNQPQHF.

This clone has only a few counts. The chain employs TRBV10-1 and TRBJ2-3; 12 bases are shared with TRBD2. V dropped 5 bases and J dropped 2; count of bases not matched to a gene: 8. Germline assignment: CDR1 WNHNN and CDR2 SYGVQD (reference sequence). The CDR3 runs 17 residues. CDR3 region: CASSPGLAGTYTDTQYF. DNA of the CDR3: TGCGCCAGCAGTCCCGGACTAGCGGGGACCTACACAGATACGCAGTATTTT.

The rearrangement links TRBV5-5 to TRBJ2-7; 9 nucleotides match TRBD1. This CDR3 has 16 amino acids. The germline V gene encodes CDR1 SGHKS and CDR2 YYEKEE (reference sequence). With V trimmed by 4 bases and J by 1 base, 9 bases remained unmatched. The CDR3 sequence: CASSVLPGTGSYEQYF. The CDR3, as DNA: TGTGCCAGCAGCGTTCTACCCGGGACAGGGTCCTACGAGCAGTACTTC.

DNA for the CDR3: TGTGCCAGCAGTCTGACCGGGACTACTCAAGAGACCCAGTACTTC. As protein: CASSLTGTTQETQYF. This chain uses TRBV6-1 with TRBJ2-5; 7 bases fit TRBD2. V lost 5 bases and J lost 2; bases outside the gene matches: 8. The CDR3 runs 15 residues. Germline assignment: CDR1 MNHNS and CDR2 SASEGT.

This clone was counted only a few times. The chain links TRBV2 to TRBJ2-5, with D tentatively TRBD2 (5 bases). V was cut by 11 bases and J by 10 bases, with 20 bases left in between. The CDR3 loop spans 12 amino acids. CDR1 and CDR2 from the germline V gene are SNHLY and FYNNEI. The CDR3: CASNQAAAIQYF. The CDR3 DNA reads TGTGCCTCCAACCAAGCGGCCGCGATCCAGTACTTC.

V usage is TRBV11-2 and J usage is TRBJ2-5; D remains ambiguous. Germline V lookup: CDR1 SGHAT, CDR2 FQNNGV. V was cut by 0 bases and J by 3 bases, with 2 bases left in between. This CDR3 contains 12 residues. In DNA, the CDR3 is TGTGCCAGCAGCTTAGAGGAAGAGACCCAGTACTTC. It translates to CASSLEEETQYF.

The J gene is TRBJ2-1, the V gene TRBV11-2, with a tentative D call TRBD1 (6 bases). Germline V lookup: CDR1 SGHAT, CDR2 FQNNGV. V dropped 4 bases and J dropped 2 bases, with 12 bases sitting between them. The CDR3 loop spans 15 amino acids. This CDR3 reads CASSSQGTPYNEQFF. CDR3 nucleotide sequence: TGTGCCAGCAGCTCACAGGGTACCCCCTACAATGAGCAGTTCTTC.

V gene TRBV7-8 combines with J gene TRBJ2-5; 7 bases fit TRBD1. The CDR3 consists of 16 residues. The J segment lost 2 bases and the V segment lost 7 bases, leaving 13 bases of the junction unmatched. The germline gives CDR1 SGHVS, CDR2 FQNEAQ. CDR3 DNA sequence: TGTGCCAGCATCGATCCGGGACAGATTTTTCAAGAGACCCAGTACTTC. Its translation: CASIDPGQIFQETQYF.

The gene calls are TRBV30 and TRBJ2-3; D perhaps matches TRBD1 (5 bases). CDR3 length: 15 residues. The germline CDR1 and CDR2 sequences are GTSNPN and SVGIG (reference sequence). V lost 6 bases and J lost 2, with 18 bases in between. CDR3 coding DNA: TGTGCCTGTCGCACAGGACGGGTTCCCACAGATACGCAGTATTTT. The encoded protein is CACRTGRVPTDTQYF.

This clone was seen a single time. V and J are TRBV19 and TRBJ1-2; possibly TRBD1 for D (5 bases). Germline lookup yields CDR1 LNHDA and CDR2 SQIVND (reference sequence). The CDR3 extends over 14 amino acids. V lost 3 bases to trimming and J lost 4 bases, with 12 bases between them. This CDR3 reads CASSMEGLSYGYTF. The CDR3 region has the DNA TGTGCCAGTAGTATGGAGGGGTTAAGCTATGGCTACACCTTC.

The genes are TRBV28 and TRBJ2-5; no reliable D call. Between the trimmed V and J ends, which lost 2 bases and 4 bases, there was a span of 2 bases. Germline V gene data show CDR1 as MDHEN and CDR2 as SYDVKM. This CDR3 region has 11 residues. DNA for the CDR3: TGTGCCAGCAGTTTACGAGAGACCCAGTACTTC. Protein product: CASSLRETQYF.

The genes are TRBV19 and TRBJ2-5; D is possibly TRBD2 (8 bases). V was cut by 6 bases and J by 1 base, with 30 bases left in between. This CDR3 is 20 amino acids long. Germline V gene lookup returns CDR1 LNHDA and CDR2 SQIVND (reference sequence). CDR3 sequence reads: CASREDGQGDSGVSQETQYF. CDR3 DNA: TGTGCCAGTAGAGAGGACGGTCAGGGGGATAGCGGGGTGAGCCAAGAGACCCAGTACTTC.